This T cell receptor beta chain was obtained from a study of shared clonotypes between healthy human individuals. Looking at the study overall: Each donor's CD4 naive and CD4 memory cells filled three plates apiece, CD8 naive two, and CD8 memory one. Whole-study findings and limits: The study found 4.5% to 6% of naive CD4 clonotypes shared across a few donors.

CDR3 length equals 14 residues. Deletions cut 8 bases from V and 8 bases from J, with 19 bases between. CDR1 is WSHSY and CDR2 is SAAADI in the germline V gene. The test was conducted at deep level. Clones were sequenced by immunoSEQ multiplex PCR, and TCRdb holds only the in-frame ones, with some missing. The sample has approximately 110,000 clones; approximately 70% are singletons. Combining CD45RO+ cells with CCR7-negative CD45RA+ TemRA cells gave CD8 memory. As to this clone: Its antigen is still unknown.

The receptor was derived from a woman under 40 in good health. Sequencing input: memory CD8+ T cells sorted from blood. Noted subset: CD45RO+ cells pooled with CCR7-negative TemRA cells. The J gene is TRBJ2-1, the V gene TRBV10-2, with D tentatively TRBD2 (5 bases). The CDR3, as DNA: TGCGCCAGCGTACGAGGAGGATGGGCCGATGAGCAGTTCTTC. It yields the protein CASVRGGWADEQFF.